Below, 5 T cell receptor beta chains from the same sample are listed, as sequenced in a study of blood T cell repertoires in COVID-19. The assay was immunoSEQ multiplex PCR, and TCRdb's table has in-frame clones only and misses some. The sample has tens of thousands of clones, about 87% seen once. The sample consisted of peripheral blood. The source of these receptors is a man between 50 and 59 years old with active COVID-19.

The V call is TRBV14, the J call TRBJ2-3; 10 bases are shared with TRBD2. Germline assignment: CDR1 SGHDN and CDR2 FVKESK. This CDR3 comprises 14 residues. V trimming: 5 bases; J trimming: 4 bases; junction bases outside the gene matches: 3. The CDR3 DNA reads as TGTGCCAGCAGCACCGGGACTAGCGCAGATACGCAGTATTTT. Translating it yields CASSTGTSADTQYF.

CDR3 DNA sequence: TGTGCCAGCAGCCGGGACAGTGGAGGCACCATATATTTT. This translates into CASSRDSGGTIYF. The J gene is TRBJ1-3, the V gene TRBV11-2, with 7 positions matching TRBD1. Germline-derived CDR1 and CDR2 are SGHAT and FQNNGV. Trimming removed 5 bases from V and 9 bases from J; junction bases left unmatched: 7. The CDR3 has 13 residues.

This clone was observed a single time. The J gene is TRBJ1-1, the V gene TRBV18, with 9 bases matching TRBD1. The CDR3 contains 16 residues. With V trimmed by 6 bases and J by 0 bases, 8 bases remained unmatched. The germline V gene encodes CDR1 KGHSH and CDR2 LQKENI. CDR3 loop: CASSFGTGNMNTEAFF. DNA for the CDR3: TGTGCCAGCTCCTTCGGGACAGGGAATATGAACACTGAAGCTTTCTTT.

The J gene is TRBJ2-7, the V gene TRBV6-1, with 8 bases identical to TRBD2. Germline lookup yields CDR1 MNHNS and CDR2 SASEGT. The CDR3 runs 16 residues. V lost 0 bases, J lost 2 bases, and 6 bases stayed unmatched. The CDR3 is CASSEALPSGPYEQYF. The CDR3 bases are TGTGCCAGCAGTGAAGCGCTTCCTAGCGGGCCCTACGAGCAGTACTTC.

The chain links TRBV19 to TRBJ2-5, with D maybe TRBD1 (6 bases). The length of the CDR3 is 14 residues. Trimming cost V 6 bases and J 5 bases, with 16 bases left between them. Germline values: CDR1 LNHDA, CDR2 SQIVND (reference sequence). CDR3 sequence (DNA): TGTGCCAGTAGACCAAGGGGGACGAGCGAGACCCAGTACTTC. Translating it yields CASRPRGTSETQYF.